This T cell receptor beta chain was sequenced during a study of T cells after yellow fever vaccination. The CDR3 is made up of 14 amino acids. Trimming removed 4 bases at V and 5 bases at J, with 14 bases between. CDR1 and CDR2 (germline): MNHEY, SMNVEV (reference sequence). TCRdb ran MiXCR on the 5' RACE reads and lists one entry per CDR3 protein. This sample has more than 75,000 distinct CDR3 sequences, with about 8.8% found just once. Specimen: CD8+ T cells not binding an NS4B(214-222) dextramer, sorted from PBMCs, collected less than 16 days after the first yellow fever vaccination. This chain links TRBV27 with TRBJ1-1; D might be TRBD1 (6 bases). The clonotype originates from a man aged 18 to 35 who received the YFV17D yellow fever vaccine. DNA of the CDR3: TGTGCCAGCAGTTCCGGGGGCTTGGTTACTGAAGCTTTCTTT. This translates into CASSSGGLVTEAFF.